This T cell receptor beta chain stems from a study of siplizumab effects on memory and regulatory T cells. Notes on this clone: The antigen remains undetermined.

Points from the study as a whole: Proliferating siplizumab-cultured Tregs lacked confirmed suppressive function. Proliferating clones, CD4+ or CD8+, lacked an assignable naive or memory phenotype in roughly 80-97% of cases. Tracing alloreactive clones into unstimulated subsets worked for only a minor fraction of them. The apparent diversity of naive T cells exceeded that of memory cells, and naive T cells seemed to make a major contribution to the alloresponse.

The assay was immunoSEQ multiplex PCR, and TCRdb's table has in-frame clones only and misses some. The table shows tens of thousands of clones, with 91% occurring only once. Source material: CD8+ T cells sorted from blood. The TCR was taken from a human donor in good health.

The CDR3 coding sequence is TGTGCCAGCAGTGGGGGCAGACCCACCGAGCACTATGGCTACACCTTC. Its protein is CASSGGRPTEHYGYTF. J is TRBJ1-2 and V is TRBV2, with a possible D match to TRBD1 (5 bases). In germline, CDR1 is SNHLY, CDR2 FYNNEI. The V gene lost 4 bases and the J gene lost 3 bases, with 18 bases spanning the gap. The CDR3 length is 16 residues.